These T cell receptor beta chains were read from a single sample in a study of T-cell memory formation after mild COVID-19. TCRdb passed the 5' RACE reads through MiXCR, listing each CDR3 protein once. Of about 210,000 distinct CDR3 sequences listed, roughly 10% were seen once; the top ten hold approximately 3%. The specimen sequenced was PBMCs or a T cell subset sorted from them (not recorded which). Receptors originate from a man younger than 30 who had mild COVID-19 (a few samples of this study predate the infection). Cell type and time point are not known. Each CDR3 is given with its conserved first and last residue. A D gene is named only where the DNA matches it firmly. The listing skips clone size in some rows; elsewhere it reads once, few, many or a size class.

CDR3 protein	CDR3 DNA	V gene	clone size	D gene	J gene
CASRQSGKNIQYF	TGTGCCAGCCGACAGAGTGGCAAAAACATTCAGTACTTC	TRBV2	.	.	TRBJ2-4
CARKDRGRETQYF	TGTGCCAGAAAAGACCGAGGGAGAGAGACCCAGTACTTC	TRBV6-6	few	.	TRBJ2-5
CASSLEPGDSPLHF	TGCGCCAGCAGCTTGGAGCCAGGGGATTCACCCCTCCACTTT	TRBV5-1	few	.	TRBJ1-6
CSATGPSQETQYF	TGCAGTGCTACGGGCCCGTCCCAAGAGACCCAGTACTTC	TRBV20-1	few	.	TRBJ2-5
CASRPTPSSSYEQYF	TGCGCCAGCAGACCAACTCCATCATCGTCCTACGAGCAGTACTTC	TRBV5-1	few	.	TRBJ2-7
CATSDVLAGGYHEQFF	TGTGCCACCAGTGATGTACTAGCGGGGGGCTACCATGAGCAGTTCTTC	TRBV24-1	many	TRBD2	TRBJ2-1
CASSVGVSGSLHF	TGTGCCAGCAGCGTAGGGGTTTCTGGATCCCTCCACTTT	TRBV9	.	.	TRBJ1-6
CASSLGPQGPYEQYF	TGTGCCAGCAGCTTGGGACCACAGGGCCCCTACGAGCAGTACTTC	TRBV7-3	many	.	TRBJ2-7
CASSPFSGRSYNEQFF	TGTGCCAGCAGCCCTTTTAGCGGGCGCTCCTACAATGAGCAGTTCTTC	TRBV14	.	TRBD2	TRBJ2-1
CASSSLRDNSPLHF	TGCGCCAGCAGCTCCTTGAGAGACAATTCACCCCTCCACTTT	TRBV5-1	.	.	TRBJ1-6
CASSYVRPNRIF	TGTGCCAGCAGTTACGTACGGCCGAATCGGATCTTC	TRBV6-6	few	.	TRBJ2-1
CASSQGPSGRVTQYF	TGTGCCAGCAGCCAAGGGCCCTCAGGGAGGGTGACCCAGTACTTC	TRBV3-1	few	TRBD2	TRBJ2-5
CASHSAPLNYGYTF	TGTGCCAGCCACTCAGCCCCGCTAAACTATGGCTACACCTTC	TRBV19	few	.	TRBJ1-2
CASSLGTAWGETQYF	TGTGCCAGCAGCTTGGGTACGGCATGGGGAGAGACCCAGTACTTC	TRBV5-6	.	.	TRBJ2-5
CASRSGGLLTDTQYF	TGTGCCAGCAGGAGCGGGGGGCTACTCACAGATACGCAGTATTTT	TRBV12-3/TRBV12-4	few	TRBD2	TRBJ2-3
CASSPVGRGSETQYF	TGTGCCAGCAGCCCAGTGGGCCGGGGATCTGAGACCCAGTACTTC	TRBV7-9	.	.	TRBJ2-5
CASSTPGGNYGYTF	TGTGCCAGCAGCACTCCTGGGGGTAACTATGGCTACACCTTC	TRBV9	.	.	TRBJ1-2
CAIKGQGGPSTDTQYF	TGTGCCATCAAAGGACAGGGGGGCCCTAGCACAGATACGCAGTATTTT	TRBV10-3	few	TRBD1	TRBJ2-3
CASSQVNSQPQHF	TGCGCCAGCAGCCAAGTAAATAGCCAGCCCCAGCATTTT	TRBV4-3	.	.	TRBJ1-5
CASSGGFYTF	TGTGCCAGCAGCGGCGGGTTCTACACCTTC	TRBV9	.	.	TRBJ1-2
CASSQPIGRDYGYTF	TGTGCCAGCAGCCAACCCATCGGGCGAGACTATGGCTACACCTTC	TRBV3-1	.	.	TRBJ1-2
CASIRLRLNTEAFF	TGTGCCAGCATCCGGCTACGGCTGAACACTGAAGCTTTCTTT	TRBV7-2	few	.	TRBJ1-1
CASSQWPGQGAFWVGNTEAFF	TGCGCCAGCAGCCAATGGCCGGGACAGGGGGCGTTCTGGGTTGGGAACACTGAAGCTTTCTTT	TRBV4-1	.	TRBD1	TRBJ1-1
CASSSRDSPSPLHF	TGTGCCAGCAGCTCTCGGGACAGCCCTTCACCCCTCCACTTT	TRBV7-2	few	TRBD1	TRBJ1-6
CASSYLAGELFF	TGTGCCAGCAGTTACTTGGCCGGGGAGCTGTTTTTT	TRBV6-6	.	.	TRBJ2-2